A selection of T cell receptor beta chains follows, all from one sample in a study of T cell changes during pregnancy in multiple sclerosis. TCRdb keeps only in-frame clones here, not all; method: immunoSEQ multiplex PCR. The sample records tens of thousands of clones, roughly nine tenths being singletons. The sequenced sample was CD4+ T cells from peripheral blood mononuclear cells, obtained in the first trimester of pregnancy. The receptor set was obtained from a female donor with multiple sclerosis, enrolled in a pregnancy study. Each CDR3 is given with its conserved first and last residue. The D gene is left open where the match is weak. Clone size appears in some rows only: once, few, many, or a class for an expanded clone.

TRBV5-1	TRBJ1-3	14	TRBD1	-	TGCGCCAGCAGCGGGACAGGGCCTGGAAACACCATATATTTT	CASSGTGPGNTIYF
TRBV4-1	TRBJ2-3	16	TRBD1	once	TGCGCCAGCAGCCAAGCGCCGGGACAGGGCGCAGATACGCAGTATTTT	CASSQAPGQGADTQYF
TRBV7-3	TRBJ2-7	14	TRBD1	once	TGTGCCAGCAGCTTGGACAGGGCTTCGCGCGAGCAGTACTTC	CASSLDRASREQYF
TRBV27	TRBJ1-4	15	TRBD1	-	TGTGCCAGCAGCTCTGGACAGGGATTGAGGGAAAAACTGTTTTTT	CASSSGQGLREKLFF
TRBV6-6	TRBJ1-2	16	-	-	TGTGCCAGCAGTTACTCGGCGGCAGGGGACGGCTATGGCTACACCTTC	CASSYSAAGDGYGYTF
TRBV6-8	TRBJ2-4	17	TRBD1	-	TGTGCCAGCAGTCCGGGACAGCTCTTCCAAGCCAAAAACATTCAGTACTTC	CASSPGQLFQAKNIQYF
TRBV2	TRBJ2-3	15	TRBD2	-	TGTGCCAGCAGGGAGCGGGGGGGAAACACAGATACGCAGTATTTT	CASRERGGNTDTQYF
TRBV6-6	TRBJ1-5	14	TRBD1	-	TGTGCCAGCAGTACAGGGGGAGGCAATCAGCCCCAGCATTTT	CASSTGGGNQPQHF
TRBV14	TRBJ1-1	16	-	few	TGTGCCAGCAGCCACCTCCAGGGGATAGGGAACACTGAAGCTTTCTTT	CASSHLQGIGNTEAFF
TRBV11-2	TRBJ2-7	13	TRBD2	-	TGTGCCAGCAGCTCGGGACTAGGCTACGAGCAGTACTTC	CASSSGLGYEQYF
TRBV7-6	TRBJ1-2	14	-	few	TGTGCCAGCAGCCCCGCCCAGGGCCCCTATGGCTACACCTTC	CASSPAQGPYGYTF
TRBV18	TRBJ1-1	15	-	-	TGTGCCAGCTCACCTCGAGGACAGCCGAACACTGAAGCTTTCTTT	CASSPRGQPNTEAFF
TRBV7-2	TRBJ1-2	16	TRBD1	-	TGTGCCAGCAGCCCCAGGGGTAACAGGGGGTTTAATGGCTACACCTTC	CASSPRGNRGFNGYTF
TRBV2	TRBJ1-2	14	TRBD1	-	TGTGCCAGCAGTGCGAGACAGGGAATCTATGGCTACACCTTC	CASSARQGIYGYTF
TRBV5-1	TRBJ2-5	14	TRBD1	-	TGCGCCAGCAGCGAACAGGGGGCCCTGGAGACCCAGTACTTC	CASSEQGALETQYF
TRBV6-1	TRBJ1-4	15	TRBD1	-	TGTGCCAGCAGTGAAGTGGGACAGGGATATGAAAAACTGTTTTTT	CASSEVGQGYEKLFF
TRBV18	TRBJ2-3	12	-	-	TGTGCCAGCTCATATAGCACAGATACGCAGTATTTT	CASSYSTDTQYF
TRBV29-1	TRBJ1-5	14	TRBD1	-	TGCAGCGTTCAATTCAGGGGGCCCAATCAGCCCCAGCATTTT	CSVQFRGPNQPQHF
TRBV7-3	TRBJ2-1	15	TRBD2	-	TGTGCCAGCAGGGCCGGGACTAGCGGGGGAAATGAGCAGTTCTTC	CASRAGTSGGNEQFF
TRBV30	TRBJ2-5	16	TRBD2	-	TGTGCCTGGAGTGTACTGGCGGGGGGGCCTTCAGAGACCCAGTACTTC	CAWSVLAGGPSETQYF
TRBV7-2	TRBJ2-7	15	-	-	TGTGCCAGCAGCGATCGAACTAGCTCCCCCTACGAGCAGTACTTC	CASSDRTSSPYEQYF
TRBV27	TRBJ2-7	15	-	-	TGTGCCAGCAGTTTCGGCCGGTCTAGCAGTGGCGAGCAGTACTTC	CASSFGRSSSGEQYF
TRBV4-3	TRBJ1-2	15	TRBD1	-	TGCGCCAGCAGCCAGACTACAGGGGGAGGCTATGGCTACACCTTC	CASSQTTGGGYGYTF
TRBV7-3	TRBJ1-2	15	TRBD1	-	TGTGCCAGCAGCTTAACGTCTTCGACAGGGAGTGGCTACACCTTC	CASSLTSSTGSGYTF
TRBV13	TRBJ1-3	16	-	-	TGTGCCAGCAGCCTTAACAGGTTAAGCTCTGGAAACACCATATATTTT	CASSLNRLSSGNTIYF
TRBV27	TRBJ2-3	15	-	once	TGTGCCAGCCAAGCAAGGATCGGACAGAGGGATACGCAGTATTTT	CASQARIGQRDTQYF
TRBV5-5	TRBJ2-1	15	TRBD2	-	TGTGCCAGCAGCTTGGTCCTAGCGGGGGCCCGTGAGCAGTTCTTC	CASSLVLAGAREQFF
TRBV10-3	TRBJ1-6	13	-	-	TGTGCCATCAGTGAGTCGGGGGCTTCACCCCTCCACTTT	CAISESGASPLHF
TRBV19	TRBJ2-2	14	-	-	TGTGCCAGTAGACCTACAGGGAACACCGGGGAGCTGTTTTTT	CASRPTGNTGELFF
TRBV25-1	TRBJ1-4	17	-	-	TGTGCCAGCAGTCCGCCGACAGTCTTGTCTTTTAATGAAAAACTGTTTTTT	CASSPPTVLSFNEKLFF
TRBV10-3	TRBJ2-5	14	TRBD2	-	TGTGCCATCAGTGGGGGGGGGACCCAAGAGACCCAGTACTTC	CAISGGGTQETQYF
TRBV9	TRBJ1-2	16	-	-	TGTGCCAGCAGCCCCAGGGAGGGCAGGACAAACTATGGCTACACCTTC	CASSPREGRTNYGYTF
TRBV2	TRBJ1-6	13	-	-	TGTGCCAGCAGTGAACAGGGGCCTTCACCCCTCCACTTT	CASSEQGPSPLHF
TRBV4-3	TRBJ1-2	16	-	-	TGCGCCAGCAGCCAAGAGGCAGGGAATAATAGGTTTGGCTACACCTTC	CASSQEAGNNRFGYTF
TRBV2	TRBJ1-2	14	TRBD1	-	TGTGCCAGCAGTGAAAGATTAACAGGGGTTGGCTACACCTTC	CASSERLTGVGYTF
TRBV6-6	TRBJ1-1	16	TRBD1	-	TGTGCCAGCAGGCAAGCTCAGGACAGGGGGGATACTGAAGCTTTCTTT	CASRQAQDRGDTEAFF
TRBV10-2	TRBJ1-2	11	-	-	TGCGCCAGCAGTGAGTCGGCGACAGCACAGTTC	CASSESATAQF
TRBV2	TRBJ2-7	15	-	few	TGTGCCAGCAGGAGAGGACTGTCTGACGCGGACGAGCAGTACTTC	CASRRGLSDADEQYF
TRBV7-8	TRBJ2-5	18	TRBD2	-	TGTGCCAGCAGCCTCCTCGGTTTAGCGGGGGGCCGGGGGGAGACCCAGTACTTC	CASSLLGLAGGRGETQYF
TRBV7-3	TRBJ1-5	14	-	once	TGTGCCAGCAGCCAGTCCGGGGGGAATCAGCCCCAGCATTTT	CASSQSGGNQPQHF
TRBV10-2	TRBJ2-5	12	-	few	TGCGCCAGCAGTCCCACCAGGGAGACCCAGTACTTC	CASSPTRETQYF
TRBV10-3	TRBJ1-2	12	-	-	TGTGCCATCAGTAGAACGGTTGTTGGCTACACCTTC	CAISRTVVGYTF
TRBV7-2	TRBJ1-5	14	TRBD1	-	TGTGCCAGCAGCCGCCGGGACAGAGATCAGCCCCAGCATTTT	CASSRRDRDQPQHF
TRBV2	TRBJ1-5	14	-	once	TGTGCCAGCAGTGACAGGGGTAGCAATCAGCCCCAGCATTTT	CASSDRGSNQPQHF
TRBV19	TRBJ2-7	14	-	-	TGTGCCAGTAGGGCCTCGGGGAGATCCTACGAGCAGTACTTC	CASRASGRSYEQYF
TRBV19	TRBJ1-2	13	-	-	TGTGCCAGTAGTATCGGACAAACCTATGGCTACACCTTC	CASSIGQTYGYTF
TRBV19	TRBJ2-5	15	TRBD1	-	TGTGCCAGTCGGAAGGGACAGGGGGCACGGGAGACCCAGTACTTC	CASRKGQGARETQYF
TRBV9	TRBJ2-7	15	TRBD1	-	TGTGCCAGCAGCGCCACGGGACAGTATGGCTACGAGCAGTACTTC	CASSATGQYGYEQYF
TRBV30	TRBJ1-1	12	-	-	TGTGCCTGGAGTCTCTCGAACACTGAAGCTTTCTTT	CAWSLSNTEAFF
TRBV6-5	TRBJ1-2	13	-	-	TGTGCCAGCGCCTCACCGGGGGACTATGGCTACACCTTC	CASASPGDYGYTF
TRBV5-1	TRBJ1-6	14	-	-	TGCGCCAGCAGCCGCTCACAGACTAATTCACCCCTCCACTTT	CASSRSQTNSPLHF